This TCR beta chain was identified in a study of identical twins' blood T cells. Study-wide findings and caveats: Twins shared about as many clonotypes as their cloneset sizes predicted.

Remarks on this clonotype: Its specificity is not known.

Libraries were made from RNA as TCR cDNA, using a modified protocol. Each CDR3 protein is one row after TCRdb ran MiXCR on the 5' RACE reads. Among 300,000 to 450,000 distinct CDR3 sequences listed, around 30% were seen once. CDR3 length equals 15 residues. The V gene lost 3 bases and the J gene lost 0 bases, with 10 bases spanning the gap. CDR1 and CDR2 from the germline V gene are SGHRS and YFSETQ. The rearrangement joins TRBV5-1 to TRBJ2-1; D not certain. Specimen: PBMCs. This TCR derives from a woman between 18 and 55 years old in good health. The CDR3 loop is CASSSTTSSYNEQFF. In DNA form, the CDR3 reads TGCGCCAGCAGCTCTACGACAAGCTCCTACAATGAGCAGTTCTTC. The full variable domain, in which reference TRBV5-1 and TRBJ2-1 provide the parts outside the CDR3, is KAGVTQTPRYLIKTRGQQVTLSCSPISGHRSVSWYQQTPGQGLQFLFEYFSETQRNKGNFPGRFSGRQFSNSRSEMNVSTLELGDSALYLCASSSTTSSYNEQFFGPGTRLTVL.